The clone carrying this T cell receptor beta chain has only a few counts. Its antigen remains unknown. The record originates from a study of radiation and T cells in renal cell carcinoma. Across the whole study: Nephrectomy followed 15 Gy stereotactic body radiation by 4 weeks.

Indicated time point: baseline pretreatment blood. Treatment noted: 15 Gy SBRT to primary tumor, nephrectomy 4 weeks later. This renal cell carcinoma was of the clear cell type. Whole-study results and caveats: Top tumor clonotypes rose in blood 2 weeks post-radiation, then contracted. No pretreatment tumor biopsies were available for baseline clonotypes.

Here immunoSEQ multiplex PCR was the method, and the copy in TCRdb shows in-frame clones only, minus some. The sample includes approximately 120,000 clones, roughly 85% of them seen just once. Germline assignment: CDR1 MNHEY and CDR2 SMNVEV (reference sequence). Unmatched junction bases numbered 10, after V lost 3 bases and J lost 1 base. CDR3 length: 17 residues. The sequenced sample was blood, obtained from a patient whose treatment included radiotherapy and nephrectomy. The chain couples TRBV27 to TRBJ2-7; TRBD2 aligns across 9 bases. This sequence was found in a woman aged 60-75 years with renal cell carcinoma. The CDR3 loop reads CASSFLQAAGGSYEQYF. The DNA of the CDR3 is TGTGCCAGCAGTTTCCTTCAGGCAGCGGGGGGTTCCTACGAGCAGTACTTC.